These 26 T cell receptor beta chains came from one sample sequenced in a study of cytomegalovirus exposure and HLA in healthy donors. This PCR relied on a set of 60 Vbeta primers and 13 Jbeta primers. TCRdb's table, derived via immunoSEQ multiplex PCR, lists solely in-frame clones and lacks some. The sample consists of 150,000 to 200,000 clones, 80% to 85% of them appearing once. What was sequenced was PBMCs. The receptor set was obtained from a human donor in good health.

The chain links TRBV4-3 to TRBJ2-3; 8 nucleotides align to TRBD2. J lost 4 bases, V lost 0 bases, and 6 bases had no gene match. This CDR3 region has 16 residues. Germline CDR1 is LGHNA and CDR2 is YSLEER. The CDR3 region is CASSQEGAGAADTQYF. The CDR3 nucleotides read TGCGCCAGCAGCCAAGAAGGAGCGGGGGCCGCAGATACGCAGTATTTT.

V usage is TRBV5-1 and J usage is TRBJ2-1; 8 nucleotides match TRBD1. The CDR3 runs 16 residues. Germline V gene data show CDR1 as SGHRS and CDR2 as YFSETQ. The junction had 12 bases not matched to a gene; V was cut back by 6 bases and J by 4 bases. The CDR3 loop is CASTGAGTGPYNEQFF. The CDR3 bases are TGCGCCAGCACCGGGGCCGGGACAGGACCGTACAATGAGCAGTTCTTC.

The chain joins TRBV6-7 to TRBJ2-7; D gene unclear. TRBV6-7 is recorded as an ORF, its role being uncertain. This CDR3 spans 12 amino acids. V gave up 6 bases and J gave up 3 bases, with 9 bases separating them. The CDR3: CASSSGVYEQYF. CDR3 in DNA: TGTGCCAGCAGCTCCGGAGTCTACGAGCAGTACTTC.

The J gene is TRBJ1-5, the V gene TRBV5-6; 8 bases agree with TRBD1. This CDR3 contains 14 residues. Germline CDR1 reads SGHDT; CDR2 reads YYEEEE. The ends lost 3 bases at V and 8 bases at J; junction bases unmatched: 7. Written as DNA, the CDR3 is TGTGCCAGCAGCTATCGGACAGGGAGGGAGCCCCAGCATTTT. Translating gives CASSYRTGREPQHF.

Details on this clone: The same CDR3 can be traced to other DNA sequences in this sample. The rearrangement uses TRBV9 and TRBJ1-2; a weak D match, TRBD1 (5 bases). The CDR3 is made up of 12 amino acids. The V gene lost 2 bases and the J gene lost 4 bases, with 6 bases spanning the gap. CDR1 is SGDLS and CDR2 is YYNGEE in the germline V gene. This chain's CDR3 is CASSVGGYGYTF. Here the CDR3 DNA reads TGTGCCAGCAGCGTGGGGGGCTATGGCTACACCTTC.

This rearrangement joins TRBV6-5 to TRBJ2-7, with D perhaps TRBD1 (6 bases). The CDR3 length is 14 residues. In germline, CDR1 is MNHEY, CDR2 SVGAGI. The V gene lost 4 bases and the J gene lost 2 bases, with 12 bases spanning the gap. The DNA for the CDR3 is TGTGCCAGCAGTTCATGGGACAAAACCTACGAGCAGTACTTC. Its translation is CASSSWDKTYEQYF.

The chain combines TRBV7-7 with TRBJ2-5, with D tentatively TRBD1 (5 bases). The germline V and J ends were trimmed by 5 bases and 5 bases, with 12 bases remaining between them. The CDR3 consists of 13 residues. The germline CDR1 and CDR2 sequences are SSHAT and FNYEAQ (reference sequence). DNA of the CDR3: TGTGCCAGCAGCCCCAGGGATGTGGAGACCCAGTACTTC. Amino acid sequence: CASSPRDVETQYF.

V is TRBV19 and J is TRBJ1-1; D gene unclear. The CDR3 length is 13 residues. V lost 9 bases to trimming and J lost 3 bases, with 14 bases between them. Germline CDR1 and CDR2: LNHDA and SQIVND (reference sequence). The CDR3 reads CASYGGYHTEAFF. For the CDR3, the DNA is TGTGCCAGCTACGGAGGGTATCACACTGAAGCTTTCTTT.

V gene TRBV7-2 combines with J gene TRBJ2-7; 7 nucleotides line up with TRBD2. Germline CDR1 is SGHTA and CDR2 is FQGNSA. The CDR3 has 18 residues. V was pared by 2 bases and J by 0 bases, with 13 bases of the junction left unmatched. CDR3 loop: CASSLWGSGVKSSYEQYF. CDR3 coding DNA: TGTGCCAGCAGCTTATGGGGCAGCGGGGTAAAAAGCTCCTACGAGCAGTACTTC.

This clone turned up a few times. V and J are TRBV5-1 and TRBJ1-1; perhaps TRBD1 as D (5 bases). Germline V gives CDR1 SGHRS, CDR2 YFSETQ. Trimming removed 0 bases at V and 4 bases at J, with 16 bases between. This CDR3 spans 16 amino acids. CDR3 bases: TGCGCCAGCAGCTTGGAATTGGGGGGAGGGATCACTGAAGCTTTCTTT. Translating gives CASSLELGGGITEAFF.

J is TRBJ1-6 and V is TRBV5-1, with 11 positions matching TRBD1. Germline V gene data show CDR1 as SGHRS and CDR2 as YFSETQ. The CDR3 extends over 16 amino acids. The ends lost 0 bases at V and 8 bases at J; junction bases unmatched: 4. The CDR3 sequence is CASSLGWTGGDSPLHF. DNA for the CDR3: TGCGCCAGCAGCTTGGGGTGGACAGGGGGCGATTCACCCCTCCACTTT.

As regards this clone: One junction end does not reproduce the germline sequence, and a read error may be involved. In nucleotides, the CDR3 is TGTGCCAACAGTTACGGGGCAGGTGTTACCTACGAGCAGTACTTC. Its translation: CANSYGAGVTYEQYF. The J gene is TRBJ2-7, the V gene TRBV6-6, with D perhaps being TRBD1 or TRBD2 (5 bases each). Germline loops: CDR1 MNHNY, CDR2 SVGAGI (reference sequence). CDR3 length equals 15 residues.

CDR3: CASSQREPGLEEQFF. CDR3 in DNA: TGTGCCAGTAGTCAACGGGAACCGGGTTTGGAAGAGCAGTTCTTC. This chain links TRBV19 with TRBJ2-1; weak D call: TRBD2 (5 bases). The germline V and J ends were trimmed by 5 bases and 10 bases, with 21 bases remaining between them. Germline V lookup: CDR1 LNHDA, CDR2 SQIVND (reference sequence). This CDR3 has 15 residues.

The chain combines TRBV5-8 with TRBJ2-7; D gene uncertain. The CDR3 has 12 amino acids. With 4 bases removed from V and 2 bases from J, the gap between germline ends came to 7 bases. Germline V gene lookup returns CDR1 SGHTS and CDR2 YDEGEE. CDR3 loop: CASSQVAYEQYF. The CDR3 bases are TGTGCCAGCAGCCAAGTAGCCTACGAGCAGTACTTC.

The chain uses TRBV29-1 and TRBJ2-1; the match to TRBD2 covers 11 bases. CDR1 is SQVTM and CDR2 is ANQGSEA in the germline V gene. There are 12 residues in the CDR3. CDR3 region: CSGLAAYNEQFF. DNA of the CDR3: TGCTCGGGACTAGCGGCCTACAATGAGCAGTTCTTC.

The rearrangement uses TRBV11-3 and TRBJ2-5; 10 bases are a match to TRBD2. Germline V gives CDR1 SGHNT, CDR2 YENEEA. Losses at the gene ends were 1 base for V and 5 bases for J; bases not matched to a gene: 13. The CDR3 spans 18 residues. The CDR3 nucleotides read TGTGCCAGCAGCTTAGGATCTCCTCCTAGCGGGGGTGGTGAGACCCAGTACTTC. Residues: CASSLGSPPSGGGETQYF.

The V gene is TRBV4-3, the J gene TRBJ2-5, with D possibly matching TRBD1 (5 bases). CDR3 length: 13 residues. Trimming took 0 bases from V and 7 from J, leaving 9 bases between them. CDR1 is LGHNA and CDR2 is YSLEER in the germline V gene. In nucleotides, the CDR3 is TGCGCCAGCAGCCAAGATGTCCAGGGGACCCAGTACTTC. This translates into CASSQDVQGTQYF.

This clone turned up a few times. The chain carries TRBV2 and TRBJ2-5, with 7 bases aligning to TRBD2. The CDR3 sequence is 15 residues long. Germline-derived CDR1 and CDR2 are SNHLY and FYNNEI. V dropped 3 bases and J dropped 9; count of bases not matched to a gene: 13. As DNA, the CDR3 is TGTGCCAGCAGTGATTTTGGGACTAAAGATGGGGCCCAGTACTTC. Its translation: CASSDFGTKDGAQYF.

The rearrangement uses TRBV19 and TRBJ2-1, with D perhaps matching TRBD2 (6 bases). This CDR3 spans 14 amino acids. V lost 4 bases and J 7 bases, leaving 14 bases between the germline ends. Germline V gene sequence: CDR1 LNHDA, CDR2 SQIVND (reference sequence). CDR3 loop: CASSTPSGVNEQFF. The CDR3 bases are TGTGCCAGTAGTACCCCCTCGGGGGTTAATGAGCAGTTCTTC.

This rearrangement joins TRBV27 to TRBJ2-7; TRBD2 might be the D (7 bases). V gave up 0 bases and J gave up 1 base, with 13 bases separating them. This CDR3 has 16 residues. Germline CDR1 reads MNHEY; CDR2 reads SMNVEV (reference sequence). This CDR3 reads CASSLSAGAISYEQYF. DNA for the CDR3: TGTGCCAGCAGTTTATCGGCGGGGGCGATTTCCTACGAGCAGTACTTC.

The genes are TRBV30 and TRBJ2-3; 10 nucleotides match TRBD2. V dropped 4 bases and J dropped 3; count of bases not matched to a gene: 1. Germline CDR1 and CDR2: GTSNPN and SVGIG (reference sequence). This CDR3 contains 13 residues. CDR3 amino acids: CAWKRGGTDTQYF. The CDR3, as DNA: TGTGCCTGGAAGCGGGGGGGGACAGATACGCAGTATTTT.

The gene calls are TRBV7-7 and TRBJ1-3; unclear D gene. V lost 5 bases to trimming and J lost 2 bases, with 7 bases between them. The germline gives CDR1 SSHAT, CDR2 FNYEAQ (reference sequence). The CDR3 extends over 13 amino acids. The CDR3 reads CASSTGTGNTIYF. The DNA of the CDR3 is TGTGCCAGCAGCACCGGGACTGGAAACACCATATATTTT.

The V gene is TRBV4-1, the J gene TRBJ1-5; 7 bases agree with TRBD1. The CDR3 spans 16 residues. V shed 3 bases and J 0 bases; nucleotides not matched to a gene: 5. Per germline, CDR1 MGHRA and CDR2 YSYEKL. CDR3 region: CASSHATGDSNQPQHF. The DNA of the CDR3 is TGCGCCAGCAGCCACGCCACAGGGGATAGCAATCAGCCCCAGCATTTT.

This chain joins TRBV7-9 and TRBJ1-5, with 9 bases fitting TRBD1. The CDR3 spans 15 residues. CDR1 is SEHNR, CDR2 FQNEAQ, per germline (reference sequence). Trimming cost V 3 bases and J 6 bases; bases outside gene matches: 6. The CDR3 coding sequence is TGTGCCAGCAGCTTCGGGACAGGGAATAGTCAGCCCCAGCATTTT. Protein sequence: CASSFGTGNSQPQHF.

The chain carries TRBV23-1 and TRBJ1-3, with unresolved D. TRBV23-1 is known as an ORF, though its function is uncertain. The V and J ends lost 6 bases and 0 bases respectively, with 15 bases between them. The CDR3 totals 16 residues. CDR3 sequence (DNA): TGCGCCAGCAGCCCTATGGGGAGGGTCTCTGGAAACACCATATATTTT. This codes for CASSPMGRVSGNTIYF.

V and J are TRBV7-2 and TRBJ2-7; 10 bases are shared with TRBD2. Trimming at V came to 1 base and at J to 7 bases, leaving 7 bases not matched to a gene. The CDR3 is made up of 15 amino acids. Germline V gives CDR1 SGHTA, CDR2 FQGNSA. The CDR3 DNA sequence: TGTGCCAGCAGCTTAGGGACTAGCGGACCGCTGGAGCAGTACTTC. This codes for CASSLGTSGPLEQYF.